Shown below are 23 T cell receptor beta chains from a single sample sequenced in a study of blood T cell repertoires in COVID-19. Repertoires were generated with immunoSEQ multiplex PCR, while TCRdb's copy carries only in-frame clones and drops some. The table includes 64,000 or so clones, 65% to 80% detected once. The specimen sequenced was peripheral blood. These receptors were taken from a human donor in a cohort sampled during active COVID-19.

The chain carries TRBV5-1 and TRBJ2-4; 8 nucleotides agree with TRBD2. The V gene end was trimmed by 0 bases and the J gene end by 3 bases; junction bases not matched to a gene: 8. The CDR3 has 17 residues. CDR1 and CDR2 (germline): SGHRS, YFSETQ. The CDR3, as DNA: TGCGCCAGCAGCTTGGTTGGGACTAGTCTTGTCAAAAACATTCAGTACTTC. It is translated as CASSLVGTSLVKNIQYF.

The rearrangement uses TRBV30 and TRBJ2-2, with 8 bases matching TRBD1. The CDR3 spans 16 residues. Germline V gene lookup returns CDR1 GTSNPN and CDR2 SVGIG (reference sequence). The V and J ends lost 0 bases and 1 base, in that order; junction bases with no gene match: 4. Here the CDR3 DNA reads TGTGCCTGGAGTGTACGCGGGACAGGGAACACCGGGGAGCTGTTTTTT. This encodes CAWSVRGTGNTGELFF.

The genes are TRBV28 and TRBJ1-1, with TRBD1 matching 9 bases. The V segment lost 5 bases and the J segment 3 bases; nucleotides outside the gene matches: 4. Per the germline V gene, CDR1 is MDHEN and CDR2 is SYDVKM. The CDR3 is made up of 14 amino acids. The CDR3 nucleotides are TGTGCCAGCAGTAGCCGGACAGGGGACACTGAAGCTTTCTTT. Translation gives CASSSRTGDTEAFF.

This clone appeared a few times. The CDR3 DNA sequence: TGTGCCAGCAGTAAGGACAGGGACTCCGAGCAGTACTTC. Protein sequence: CASSKDRDSEQYF. The chain recombines TRBV2 with TRBJ2-7; 8 bases are shared with TRBD1. CDR1 SNHLY and CDR2 FYNNEI come from the germline V gene. Losses at the gene ends were 5 bases for V and 6 bases for J; bases not matched to a gene: 6. The CDR3 loop spans 13 amino acids.

The rearrangement joins TRBV5-6 to TRBJ2-7, with D hard to call. CDR3 length: 16 residues. V was shortened by 4 bases and J by 5 bases, with 22 bases between the two germline ends. Germline lookup yields CDR1 SGHDT and CDR2 YYEEEE. As DNA, the CDR3 is TGTGCCAGCAGCCTACCCTTCTCGGGTCCTATTGACGAGCAGTACTTC. Translation: CASSLPFSGPIDEQYF.

V gene TRBV18 combines with J gene TRBJ2-7, with a weak D call TRBD2 (5 bases). The CDR3 is made up of 13 amino acids. Trimming cost V 3 bases and J 6 bases, with 12 bases left between them. CDR1 is KGHSH, CDR2 LQKENI, per germline. CDR3 nucleotides: TGTGCCAGCTCACCCTTCGACCGGGGCGAGCAGTACTTC. This translates into CASSPFDRGEQYF.

The chain joins TRBV6-5 to TRBJ2-7, with D perhaps TRBD1 (6 bases). Trimming shortened V by 11 bases and J by 7 bases, and 15 bases separated the two germline ends. The CDR3 runs to 11 residues. CDR1 MNHEY and CDR2 SVGAGI come from the germline V gene. The CDR3 bases are TGTGCCTCCAGGGGCCAATGGGAGCAGTACTTC. Its translation: CASRGQWEQYF.

The V gene is TRBV4-1, the J gene TRBJ2-2; 8 bases are shared with TRBD1. J was trimmed by 0 bases and V by 3 bases; bases with no gene match: 0. Germline CDR1 and CDR2: MGHRA and YSYEKL. CDR3 size: 15 residues. The CDR3 region is CASSQDRANTGELFF. Written as DNA, the CDR3 is TGCGCCAGCAGCCAGGACAGGGCGAACACCGGGGAGCTGTTTTTT.

This sequence joins TRBV10-3 and TRBJ2-1, with 8 bases matching TRBD2. V was pared by 4 bases and J by 0 bases, with 5 bases of the junction left unmatched. CDR3 size: 16 residues. Germline CDR1 is ENHRY and CDR2 is SYGVKD. CDR3 residues: CAISGTSSSSYNEQFF. The DNA for the CDR3 is TGTGCCATCAGTGGGACTAGCTCGAGCTCCTACAATGAGCAGTTCTTC.

The chain has TRBV28 and TRBJ2-1; 9 bases map to TRBD2. CDR3 length: 14 residues. V trimming: 5 bases; J trimming: 4 bases; junction bases outside the gene matches: 3. Germline assignment: CDR1 MDHEN and CDR2 SYDVKM. CDR3 residues: CASSRLAEYNEQFF. CDR3 coding DNA: TGTGCCAGCAGTCGACTAGCGGAGTACAATGAGCAGTTCTTC.

The chain links TRBV7-9 to TRBJ1-2; no definite D call. The V end was cut by 5 bases, the J end by 2 bases, with 6 bases between. The CDR3 runs 12 residues. Germline values: CDR1 SEHNR, CDR2 FQNEAQ (reference sequence). This CDR3 reads CASSLENYGYTF. The CDR3 DNA is TGTGCCAGCAGCCTCGAGAACTATGGCTACACCTTC. The whole variable domain, remainder taken from reference TRBV7-9 and TRBJ1-2, is DTGVSQNPRHKITKRGQNVTFRCDPISEHNRLYWYRQTLGQGPEFLTYFQNEAQLEKSRLLSDRFSAERPKGSFSTLEIQRTEQGDSAMYLCASSLENYGYTFGSGTRLTVV.

V and J are TRBV27 and TRBJ2-7; D may be TRBD1 (6 bases). The CDR3 has 16 amino acids. Germline CDR1 is MNHEY and CDR2 is SMNVEV (reference sequence). Trimming took 1 base from V and 3 from J, leaving 16 bases between them. CDR3 sequence reads: CASSLLGQSLGYEQYF. In DNA, the CDR3 is TGTGCCAGCAGTTTATTAGGACAGTCCCTCGGCTACGAGCAGTACTTC.

The CDR3 reads CASRQLTGASGSTGELFF. The DNA for the CDR3 is TGTGCCAGCAGACAACTAACAGGGGCCTCGGGGAGCACCGGGGAGCTGTTTTTT. The chain employs TRBV3-1 (or the pseudogene TRBV3-2) and TRBJ2-2; TRBD1 agrees at 7 bases. The CDR3 has 18 amino acids. CDR1 and CDR2 (germline): LGHDT, YNNKEL (reference sequence). The V segment lost 6 bases and the J segment 4 bases; nucleotides outside the gene matches: 17.

The chain couples TRBV4-1 to TRBJ2-2; 7 bases map to TRBD2. V was pared by 4 bases and J by 5 bases, with 7 bases of the junction left unmatched. Germline V lookup: CDR1 MGHRA, CDR2 YSYEKL. CDR3 length equals 15 residues. CDR3 sequence: CASSLGGGLTGELFF. CDR3 nucleotide sequence: TGCGCCAGCAGCCTCGGGGGAGGGTTAACCGGGGAGCTGTTTTTT.

This sequence joins TRBV6-2 or TRBV6-3 and TRBJ1-1, with TRBD1 matching 8 bases. Per the germline V gene, CDR1 is MNHEY and CDR2 is SVGEGT. CDR3 length: 14 residues. Trimming cost V 6 bases and J 7 bases; bases outside gene matches: 10. CDR3 sequence: CASSRNRGGSEAFF. CDR3 in DNA: TGTGCCAGCAGCAGAAACAGGGGGGGAAGTGAAGCTTTCTTT.

This chain links TRBV10-2 with TRBJ2-7, with 14 bases identical to TRBD2. Germline loops: CDR1 WSHSY, CDR2 SAAADI. The CDR3 is 16 amino acids. Trimming took 8 bases from V and 3 from J; bases not matched to a gene: 9. The CDR3 nucleotides read TGCGCCAGCCGCTCGACTAGCGGGAGGGAGCTCTACGAGCAGTACTTC. Encoded protein: CASRSTSGRELYEQYF.

This clone has more than one count but fewer than ten. The chain joins TRBV15 to TRBJ1-2; D gene ambiguous. The germline gives CDR1 LNHNV, CDR2 YYDKDF (reference sequence). This CDR3 spans 12 amino acids. V lost 3 bases and J 4 bases, leaving 6 bases between the germline ends. CDR3 region: CATSSRGYGYTF. The CDR3 coding sequence is TGTGCCACCAGCAGTAGAGGCTATGGCTACACCTTC.

This clone turned up a few times. J is TRBJ2-3 and V is TRBV28; 9 positions match TRBD1. Germline V gene data show CDR1 as MDHEN and CDR2 as SYDVKM. The CDR3 consists of 15 residues. Losses at the gene ends were 4 bases for V and 5 bases for J; bases not matched to a gene: 7. The DNA of the CDR3 is TGTGCCAGCAGTTCAACAGGGGGCCATCAAGATACGCAGTATTTT. It encodes CASSSTGGHQDTQYF.

The V gene is TRBV5-6, the J gene TRBJ2-3, with D unresolved. V was trimmed by 5 bases and J by 1 base, leaving 8 bases between them. The CDR3 loop spans 13 amino acids. From germline, CDR1 is SGHDT and CDR2 YYEEEE. CDR3 sequence: CASSSAGTDTQYF. Here the CDR3 DNA reads TGTGCCAGCAGTTCCGCAGGCACAGATACGCAGTATTTT. The whole variable domain, filled in from reference TRBV5-6 and TRBJ2-3, reads DAGVTQSPTHLIKTRGQQVTLRCSPKSGHDTVSWYQQALGQGPQFIFQYYEEEERQRGNFPDRFSGHQFPNYSSELNVNALLLGDSALYLCASSSAGTDTQYFGPGTRLTVL.

The CDR3 DNA is TGTGCCAGCAGGGGGGCCCAGCGGACCACAGATACGCAGTATTTT. This translates into CASRGAQRTTDTQYF. V usage is TRBV6-5 and J usage is TRBJ2-3; D is perhaps TRBD1 (6 bases). Trimming took 6 bases from V and 2 from J, leaving 15 bases between them. Looked up from germline, CDR1 is MNHEY and CDR2 is SVGAGI. This CDR3 region has 15 residues.

The chain employs TRBV29-1 and TRBJ2-1, with 7 bases lining up with TRBD2. The CDR3 totals 13 residues. Germline values: CDR1 SQVTM, CDR2 ANQGSEA. V lost 1 base to trimming and J lost 9 bases; unmatched junction nucleotides: 6. The CDR3 protein is CSVEGQGGSEQFF. The DNA for the CDR3 is TGCAGCGTTGAAGGCCAGGGAGGGAGTGAGCAGTTCTTC.

This chain joins TRBV7-2 and TRBJ2-7; TRBD1 aligns across 7 bases. Germline V CDR1 and CDR2: SGHTA, FQGNSA. Unmatched junction bases numbered 11, after V lost 5 bases and J lost 4 bases. The CDR3 loop spans 15 amino acids. CDR3 sequence: CASSPWDSQNYEQYF. The DNA for the CDR3 is TGTGCCAGCAGCCCCTGGGACAGCCAGAATTACGAGCAGTACTTC.

The gene calls are TRBV18 and TRBJ2-3; D unresolved. CDR3 length: 15 amino acids. Per the germline V gene, CDR1 is KGHSH and CDR2 is LQKENI. V lost 3 bases and J lost 3, with 13 bases in between. As DNA, the CDR3 is TGTGCCAGCTCACCCTTTCCCGTAGTGACAGATACGCAGTATTTT. Encoded protein: CASSPFPVVTDTQYF. The full variable domain, completed using reference TRBV18 and TRBJ2-3, is NAGVMQNPRHLVRRRGQEARLRCSPMKGHSHVYWYRQLPEEGLKFMVYLQKENIIDESGMPKERFSAEFPKEGPSILRIQQVVRGDSAAYFCASSPFPVVTDTQYFGPGTRLTVL.